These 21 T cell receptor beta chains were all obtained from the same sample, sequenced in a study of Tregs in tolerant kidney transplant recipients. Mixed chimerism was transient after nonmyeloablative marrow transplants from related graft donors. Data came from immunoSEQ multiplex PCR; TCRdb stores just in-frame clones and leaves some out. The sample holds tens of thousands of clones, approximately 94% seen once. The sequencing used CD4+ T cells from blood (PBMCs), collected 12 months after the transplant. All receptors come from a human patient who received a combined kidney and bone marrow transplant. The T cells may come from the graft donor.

CDR3 bases: TGTGCCATCAGGTGGGACAGCTTAGGGGAGCAGTACTTC. Its translation is CAIRWDSLGEQYF. The genes are TRBV10-3 and TRBJ2-7, with 7 bases lining up with TRBD1. CDR3 length: 13 amino acids. J lost 7 bases, V lost 6 bases, and 9 bases had no gene match. CDR1 ENHRY and CDR2 SYGVKD come from the germline V gene.

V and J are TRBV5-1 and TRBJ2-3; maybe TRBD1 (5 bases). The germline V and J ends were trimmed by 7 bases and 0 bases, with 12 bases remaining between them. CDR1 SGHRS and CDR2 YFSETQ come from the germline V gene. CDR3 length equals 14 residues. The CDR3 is CASGQGTSTDTQYF. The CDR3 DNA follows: TGCGCCAGCGGGCAGGGAACTAGCACAGATACGCAGTATTTT.

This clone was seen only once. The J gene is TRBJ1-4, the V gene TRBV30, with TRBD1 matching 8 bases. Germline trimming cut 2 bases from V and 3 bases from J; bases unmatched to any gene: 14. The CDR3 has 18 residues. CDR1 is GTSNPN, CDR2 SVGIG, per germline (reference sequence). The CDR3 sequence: CAWSRGDRRELSNEKLFF. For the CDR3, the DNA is TGTGCCTGGAGTCGCGGGGACAGGAGGGAACTTTCTAATGAAAAACTGTTTTTT.

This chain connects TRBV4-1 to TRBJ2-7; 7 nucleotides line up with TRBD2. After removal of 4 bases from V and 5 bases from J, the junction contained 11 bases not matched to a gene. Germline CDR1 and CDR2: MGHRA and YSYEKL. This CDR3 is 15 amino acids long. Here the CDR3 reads CASSPRGEGHNEQYF. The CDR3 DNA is TGCGCCAGCAGCCCACGGGGGGAGGGCCATAACGAGCAGTACTTC.

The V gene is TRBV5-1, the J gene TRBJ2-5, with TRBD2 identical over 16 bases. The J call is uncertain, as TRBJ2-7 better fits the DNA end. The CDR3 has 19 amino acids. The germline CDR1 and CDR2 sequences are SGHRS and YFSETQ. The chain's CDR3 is CASSLRPGTSGGASYEQYF. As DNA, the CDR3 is TGCGCCAGCAGCCTACGACCCGGGACTAGCGGGGGGGCCTCCTACGAGCAGTACTTC.

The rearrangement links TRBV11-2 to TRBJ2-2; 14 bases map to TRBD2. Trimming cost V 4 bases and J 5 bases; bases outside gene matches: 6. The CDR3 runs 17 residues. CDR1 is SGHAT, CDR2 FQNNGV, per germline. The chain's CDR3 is CASSYGLAGGRTGELFF. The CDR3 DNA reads TGTGCCAGCAGCTATGGACTAGCGGGAGGAAGGACCGGGGAGCTGTTTTTT.

The CDR3 DNA reads as TGTGCCACCAGCACCCAAGGCGGGGGGGCCACAGATACGCAGTATTTT. The encoded protein is CATSTQGGGATDTQYF. This rearrangement joins TRBV15 to TRBJ2-3; TRBD2 matches at 9 bases. This CDR3 region has 16 residues. Germline-derived CDR1 and CDR2 are LNHNV and YYDKDF (reference sequence). The trim removed 4 bases at V and 2 bases at J, leaving 7 bases unmatched.

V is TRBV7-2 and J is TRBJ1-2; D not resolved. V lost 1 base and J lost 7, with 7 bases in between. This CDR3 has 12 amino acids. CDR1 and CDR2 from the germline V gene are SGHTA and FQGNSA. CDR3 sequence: CASSLVAGGYTF. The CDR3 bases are TGTGCCAGCAGCTTAGTAGCGGGTGGCTACACCTTC. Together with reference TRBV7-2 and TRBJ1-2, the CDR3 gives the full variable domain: GAGVSQSPSNKVTEKGKDVELRCDPISGHTALYWYRQSLGQGLEFLIYFQGNSAPDKSGLPSDRFSAERTGGSVSTLTIQRTQQEDSAVYLCASSLVAGGYTFGSGTRLTVV.

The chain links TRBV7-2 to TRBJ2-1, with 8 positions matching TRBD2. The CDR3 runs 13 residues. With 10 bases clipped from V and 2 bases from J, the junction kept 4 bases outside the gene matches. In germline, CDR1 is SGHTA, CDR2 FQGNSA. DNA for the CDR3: TGTGCCACCAAAGCGGGGGCCTACAATGAGCAGTTCTTC. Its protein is CATKAGAYNEQFF.

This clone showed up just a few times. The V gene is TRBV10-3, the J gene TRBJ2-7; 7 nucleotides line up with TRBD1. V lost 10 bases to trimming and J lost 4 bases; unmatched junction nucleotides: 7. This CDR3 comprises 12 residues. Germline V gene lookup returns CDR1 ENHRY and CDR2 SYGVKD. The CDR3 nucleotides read TGTGCCACCCGGGACAGCAAATACGAGCAGTACTTC. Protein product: CATRDSKYEQYF.

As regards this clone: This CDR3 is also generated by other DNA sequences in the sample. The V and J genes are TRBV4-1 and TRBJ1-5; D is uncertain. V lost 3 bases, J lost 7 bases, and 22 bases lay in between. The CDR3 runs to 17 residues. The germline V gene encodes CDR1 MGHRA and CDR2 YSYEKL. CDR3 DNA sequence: TGCGCCAGCAGCCAGGGCTCGGGAGGGCGAATGGAGCAGCCCCAGCATTTT. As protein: CASSQGSGGRMEQPQHF.

CDR3 bases: TGTGCCAGCAAACTAGCGGGACACACAGATACGCAGTATTTT. Translating it yields CASKLAGHTDTQYF. The chain has TRBV2 and TRBJ2-3; TRBD2 matches at 10 bases. The CDR3 runs 14 residues. V shed 7 bases and J 2 bases; nucleotides not matched to a gene: 3. Germline V gene lookup returns CDR1 SNHLY and CDR2 FYNNEI. Full variable domain (remainder filled in from reference TRBV2 and TRBJ2-3): EPEVTQTPSHQVTQMGQEVILRCVPISNHLYFYWYRQILGQKVEFLVSFYNNEISEKSEIFDDQFSVERPDGSNFTLKIRSTKLEDSAMYFCASKLAGHTDTQYFGPGTRLTVL.

The CDR3 DNA follows: TGTGCCACTACTATAGGACAGTCCACAGATACGCAGTATTTT. Protein sequence: CATTIGQSTDTQYF. This rearrangement joins TRBV19 to TRBJ2-3; weak D call: TRBD1 (6 bases). V lost 10 bases and J lost 2, with 16 bases in between. CDR1 is LNHDA, CDR2 SQIVND, per germline (reference sequence). The CDR3 extends over 14 amino acids.

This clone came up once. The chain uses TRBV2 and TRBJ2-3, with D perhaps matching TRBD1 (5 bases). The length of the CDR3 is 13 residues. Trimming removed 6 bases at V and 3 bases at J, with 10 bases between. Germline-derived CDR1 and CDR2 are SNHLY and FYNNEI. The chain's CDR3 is CASSRAGTDTQYF. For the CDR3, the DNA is TGTGCCAGCAGCCGGGCAGGGACAGATACGCAGTATTTT.

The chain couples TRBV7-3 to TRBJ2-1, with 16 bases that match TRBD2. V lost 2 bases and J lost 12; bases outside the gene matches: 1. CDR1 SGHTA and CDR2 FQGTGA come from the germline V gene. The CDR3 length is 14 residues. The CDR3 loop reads CASSLGTSGGAQFF. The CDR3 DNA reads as TGTGCCAGCAGCTTAGGGACTAGCGGGGGGGCGCAGTTCTTC.

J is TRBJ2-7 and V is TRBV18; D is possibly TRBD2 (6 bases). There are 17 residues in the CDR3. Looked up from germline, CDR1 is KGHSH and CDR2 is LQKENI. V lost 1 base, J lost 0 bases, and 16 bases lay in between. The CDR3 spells CASSPRAAGVNSYEQYF. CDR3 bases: TGTGCCAGCTCACCACGGGCAGCGGGCGTAAACTCCTACGAGCAGTACTTC. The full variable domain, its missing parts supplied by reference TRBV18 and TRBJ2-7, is NAGVMQNPRHLVRRRGQEARLRCSPMKGHSHVYWYRQLPEEGLKFMVYLQKENIIDESGMPKERFSAEFPKEGPSILRIQQVVRGDSAAYFCASSPRAAGVNSYEQYFGPGTRLTVT.

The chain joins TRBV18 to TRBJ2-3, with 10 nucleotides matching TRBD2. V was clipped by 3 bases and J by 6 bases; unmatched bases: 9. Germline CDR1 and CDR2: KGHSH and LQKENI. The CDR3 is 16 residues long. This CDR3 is CASSPGLASLLDTQYF. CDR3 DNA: TGTGCCAGCTCACCGGGACTAGCGTCCCTGCTGGATACGCAGTATTTT.

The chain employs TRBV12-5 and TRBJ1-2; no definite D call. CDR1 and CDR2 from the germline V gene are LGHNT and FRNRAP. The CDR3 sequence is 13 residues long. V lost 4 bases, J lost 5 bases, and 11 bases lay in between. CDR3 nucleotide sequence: TGTGCTAGTGGTTCCTCCGTCGGGTATGGCTACACCTTC. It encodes CASGSSVGYGYTF.

The CDR3 sequence: CASSYAGAETQYF. The CDR3 nucleotides read TGTGCCAGCAGTTACGCGGGGGCAGAGACCCAGTACTTC. The rearrangement links TRBV6-5 to TRBJ2-5; TRBD2 might be the D (7 bases). The germline V gene has CDR1 MNHEY and CDR2 SVGAGI. Trimming pared 2 bases from V and 4 bases from J, leaving 8 bases between. The CDR3 sequence is 13 residues long.

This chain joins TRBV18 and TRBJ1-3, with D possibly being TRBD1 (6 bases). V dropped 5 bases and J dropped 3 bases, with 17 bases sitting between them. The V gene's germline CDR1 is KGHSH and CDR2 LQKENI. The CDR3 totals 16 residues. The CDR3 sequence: CASSSRQAGGGNTIYF. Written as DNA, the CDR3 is TGTGCCAGCTCATCGAGACAGGCCGGTGGTGGAAACACCATATATTTT.

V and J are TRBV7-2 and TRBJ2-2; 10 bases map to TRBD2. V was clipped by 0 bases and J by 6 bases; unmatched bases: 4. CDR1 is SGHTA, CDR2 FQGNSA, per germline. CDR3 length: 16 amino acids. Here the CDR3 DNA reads TGTGCCAGCAGCTTAGCACTAGCGGGGTTGGCCGGGGAGCTGTTTTTT. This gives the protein CASSLALAGLAGELFF.